This TCR beta chain derives from a study of vaccination effects on CD4 cells after COVID-19. Trimming took off 0 bases at V and 1 base at J, with 4 bases between the two ends. Per the germline V gene, CDR1 is SGDLS and CDR2 is YYNGEE. The CDR3 runs to 13 residues. Remarks on this clone: Its target is not known.

Method: immunoSEQ multiplex PCR; TCRdb's copy keeps in-frame clones and lacks some. The table includes about 35,000 clones, roughly 78% detected once. The ViraFEST assay expanded antigen-specific CD4+ T cells with viral peptide pools before sequencing. After less than twelve days in culture, the CD4+ T cells were isolated. The vaccine given was either BNT162b2 or mRNA-1273, in two doses. The specimen was CD4+ T cells from PBMCs cultured with HCoV-NL63 spike peptides, collected after COVID-19 vaccination. The origin of this receptor is a human donor who received a COVID-19 vaccine. Some clones in this sample may be carry-over from other donors' samples. This chain connects TRBV9 to TRBJ1-2; D uncertain. CDR3 sequence reads: CASSVGDNYGYTF. CDR3 nucleotides: TGTGCCAGCAGCGTAGGCGATAACTATGGCTACACCTTC. The entire variable domain, with the rest obtained from reference TRBV9 and TRBJ1-2, is as follows: DSGVTQTPKHLITATGQRVTLRCSPRSGDLSVYWYQQSLDQGLQFLIQYYNGEERAKGNILERFSAQQFPDLHSELNLSSLELGDSALYFCASSVGDNYGYTFGSGTRLTVV.